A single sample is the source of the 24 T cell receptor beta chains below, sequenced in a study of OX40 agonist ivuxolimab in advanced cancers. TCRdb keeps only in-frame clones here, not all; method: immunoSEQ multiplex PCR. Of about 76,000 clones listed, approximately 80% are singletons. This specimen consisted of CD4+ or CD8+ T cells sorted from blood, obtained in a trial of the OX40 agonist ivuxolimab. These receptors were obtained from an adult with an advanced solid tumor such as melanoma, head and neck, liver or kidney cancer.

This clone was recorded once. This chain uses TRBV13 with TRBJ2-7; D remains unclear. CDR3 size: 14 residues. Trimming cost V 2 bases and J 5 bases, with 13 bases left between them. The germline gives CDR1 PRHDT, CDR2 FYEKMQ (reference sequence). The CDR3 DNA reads TGTGCCAGCAGCTTAAAGGGCGTTCGCGACGAGCAGTACTTC. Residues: CASSLKGVRDEQYF.

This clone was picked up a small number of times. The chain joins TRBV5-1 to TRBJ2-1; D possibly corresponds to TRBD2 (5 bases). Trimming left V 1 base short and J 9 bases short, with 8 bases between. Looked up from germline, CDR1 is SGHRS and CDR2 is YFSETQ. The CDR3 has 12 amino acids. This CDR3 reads CASSLLAGEQFF. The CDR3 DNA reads TGCGCCAGCAGCTTGTTGGCGGGTGAGCAGTTCTTC.

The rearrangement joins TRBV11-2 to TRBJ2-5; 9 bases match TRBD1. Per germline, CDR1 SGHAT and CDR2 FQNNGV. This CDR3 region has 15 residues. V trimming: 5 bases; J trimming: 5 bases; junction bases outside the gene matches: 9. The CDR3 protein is CASSPTGGFMETQYF. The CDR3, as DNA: TGTGCCAGCAGCCCCACAGGGGGCTTTATGGAGACCCAGTACTTC.

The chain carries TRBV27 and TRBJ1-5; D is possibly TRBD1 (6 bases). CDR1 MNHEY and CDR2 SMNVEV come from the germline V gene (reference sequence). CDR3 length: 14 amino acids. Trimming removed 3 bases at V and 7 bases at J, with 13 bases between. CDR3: CASSLSAGVQPQHF. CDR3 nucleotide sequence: TGTGCCAGCAGTTTGTCGGCAGGGGTACAGCCCCAGCATTTT.

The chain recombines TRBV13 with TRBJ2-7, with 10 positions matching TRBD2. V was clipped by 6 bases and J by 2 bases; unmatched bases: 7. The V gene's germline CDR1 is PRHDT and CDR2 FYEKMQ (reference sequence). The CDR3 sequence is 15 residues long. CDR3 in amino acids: CASSYSGRETYEQYF. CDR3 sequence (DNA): TGTGCCAGCAGTTACAGCGGGAGGGAAACCTACGAGCAGTACTTC.

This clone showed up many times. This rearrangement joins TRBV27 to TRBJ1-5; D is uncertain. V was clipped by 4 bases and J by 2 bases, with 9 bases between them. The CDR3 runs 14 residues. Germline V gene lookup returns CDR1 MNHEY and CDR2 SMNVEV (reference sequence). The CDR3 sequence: CASSSSVRNQPQHF. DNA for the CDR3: TGTGCCAGCAGTTCGTCAGTTCGCAATCAGCCCCAGCATTTT.

The CDR3 here is CASSQALTSETQYF. The CDR3 bases are TGTGCCAGCAGCCAAGCTTTGACTTCGGAGACCCAGTACTTC. The chain is built from TRBV14 and TRBJ2-5; no clear D gene. The CDR3 runs to 14 residues. Between the trimmed V and J ends, which lost 1 base and 5 bases, there was a span of 11 bases. Per the germline V gene, CDR1 is SGHDN and CDR2 is FVKESK.

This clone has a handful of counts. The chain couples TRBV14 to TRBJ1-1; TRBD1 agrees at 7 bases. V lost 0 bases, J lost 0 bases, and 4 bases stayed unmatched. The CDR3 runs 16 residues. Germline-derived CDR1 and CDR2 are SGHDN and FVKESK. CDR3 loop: CASSQEQGWMNTEAFF. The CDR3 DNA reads TGTGCCAGCAGCCAAGAACAGGGGTGGATGAACACTGAAGCTTTCTTT. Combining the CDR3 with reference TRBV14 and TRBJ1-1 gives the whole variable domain EAGVTQFPSHSVIEKGQTVTLRCDPISGHDNLYWYRRVMGKEIKFLLHFVKESKQDESGMPNNRFLAERTGGTYSTLKVQPAELEDSGVYFCASSQEQGWMNTEAFFGQGTRLTVV.

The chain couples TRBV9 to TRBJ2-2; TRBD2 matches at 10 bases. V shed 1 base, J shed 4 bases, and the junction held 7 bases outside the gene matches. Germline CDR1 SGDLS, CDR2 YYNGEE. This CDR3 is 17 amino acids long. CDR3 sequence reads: CASSVISGRAGTGELFF. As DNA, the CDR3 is TGTGCCAGCAGCGTAATAAGCGGGAGGGCCGGCACCGGGGAGCTGTTTTTT.

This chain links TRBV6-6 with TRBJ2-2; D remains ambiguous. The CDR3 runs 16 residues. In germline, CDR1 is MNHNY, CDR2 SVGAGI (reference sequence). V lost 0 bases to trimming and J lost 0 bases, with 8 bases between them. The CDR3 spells CASSYSVQPNTGELFF. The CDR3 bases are TGTGCCAGCAGTTACTCGGTACAGCCGAACACCGGGGAGCTGTTTTTT.

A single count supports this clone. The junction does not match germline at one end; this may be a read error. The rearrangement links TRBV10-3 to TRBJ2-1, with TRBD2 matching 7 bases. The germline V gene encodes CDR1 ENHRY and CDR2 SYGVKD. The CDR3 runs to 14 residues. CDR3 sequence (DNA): TGTGCCATCAGCGAGTCGGGGGGAAGGGATGAGCAGTTCTTC. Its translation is CAISESGGRDEQFF.

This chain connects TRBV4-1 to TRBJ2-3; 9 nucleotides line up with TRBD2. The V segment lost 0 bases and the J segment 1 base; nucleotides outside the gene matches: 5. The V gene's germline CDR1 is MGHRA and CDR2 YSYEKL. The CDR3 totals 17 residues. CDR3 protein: CASSQDQASGGTDTQYF. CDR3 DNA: TGCGCCAGCAGCCAAGATCAAGCTAGCGGGGGCACAGATACGCAGTATTTT.

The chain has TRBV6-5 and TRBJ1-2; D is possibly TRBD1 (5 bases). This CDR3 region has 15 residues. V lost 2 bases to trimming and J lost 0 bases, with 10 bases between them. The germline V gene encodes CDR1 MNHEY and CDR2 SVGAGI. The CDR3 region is CASSYRRGANYGYTF. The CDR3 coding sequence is TGTGCCAGCAGTTACCGGAGGGGCGCTAACTATGGCTACACCTTC.

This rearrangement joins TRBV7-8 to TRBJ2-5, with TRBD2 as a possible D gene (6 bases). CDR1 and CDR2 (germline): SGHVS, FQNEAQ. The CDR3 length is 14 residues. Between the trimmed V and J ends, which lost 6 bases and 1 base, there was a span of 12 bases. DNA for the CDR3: TGTGCCAGCAGTGGTCGGGACTCCCAAGAGACCCAGTACTTC. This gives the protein CASSGRDSQETQYF.

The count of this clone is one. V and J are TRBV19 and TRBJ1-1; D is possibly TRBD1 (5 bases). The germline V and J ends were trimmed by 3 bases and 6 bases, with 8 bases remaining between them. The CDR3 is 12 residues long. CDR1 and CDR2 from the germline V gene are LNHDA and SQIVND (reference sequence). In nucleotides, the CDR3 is TGTGCCAGTAGTATGATAGGGGCTGAAGCTTTCTTT. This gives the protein CASSMIGAEAFF.

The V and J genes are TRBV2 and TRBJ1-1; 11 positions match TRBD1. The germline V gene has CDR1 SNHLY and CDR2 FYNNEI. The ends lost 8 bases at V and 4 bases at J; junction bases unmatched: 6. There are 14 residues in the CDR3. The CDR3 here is CASVRTGGVTEAFF. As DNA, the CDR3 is TGTGCCAGCGTCAGGACAGGGGGCGTCACTGAAGCTTTCTTT.

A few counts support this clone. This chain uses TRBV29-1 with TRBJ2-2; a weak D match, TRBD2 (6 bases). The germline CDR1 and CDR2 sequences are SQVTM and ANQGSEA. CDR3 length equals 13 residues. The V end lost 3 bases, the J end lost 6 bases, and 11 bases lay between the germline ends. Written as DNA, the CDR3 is TGCAGCGTTGAGTCGCGGGATGCCGGGGAGCTGTTTTTT. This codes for CSVESRDAGELFF.

The CDR3 here is CASSATEAKGNSPLHF. The CDR3 bases are TGTGCCAGTAGTGCGACAGAGGCGAAAGGGAATTCACCCCTCCACTTT. The rearrangement uses TRBV19 and TRBJ1-6, with a tentative D call TRBD1 (5 bases). The length of the CDR3 is 16 residues. Germline loops: CDR1 LNHDA, CDR2 SQIVND (reference sequence). With 5 bases removed from V and 7 bases from J, the gap between germline ends came to 18 bases.

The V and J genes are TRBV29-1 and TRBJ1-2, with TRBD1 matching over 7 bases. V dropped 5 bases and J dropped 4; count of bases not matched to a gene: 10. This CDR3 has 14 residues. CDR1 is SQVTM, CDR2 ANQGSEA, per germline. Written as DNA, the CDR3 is TGCAGCGTTTTGGGACAGTTTAACCCCTATGGCTACACCTTC. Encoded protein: CSVLGQFNPYGYTF.

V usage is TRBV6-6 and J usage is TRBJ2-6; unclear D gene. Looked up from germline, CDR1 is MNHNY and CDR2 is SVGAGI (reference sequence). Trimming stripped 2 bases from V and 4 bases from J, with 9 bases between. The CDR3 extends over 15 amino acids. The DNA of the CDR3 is TGTGCCAGCAGTTACAGGTGGACCGGGGCCAACGTCCTGACTTTC. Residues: CASSYRWTGANVLTF.

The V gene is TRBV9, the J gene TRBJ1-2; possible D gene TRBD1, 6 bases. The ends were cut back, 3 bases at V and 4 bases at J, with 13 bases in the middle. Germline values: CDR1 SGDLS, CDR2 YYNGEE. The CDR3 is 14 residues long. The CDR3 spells CASSAQGLSYGYTF. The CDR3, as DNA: TGTGCCAGCAGCGCCCAGGGGCTGAGCTATGGCTACACCTTC.

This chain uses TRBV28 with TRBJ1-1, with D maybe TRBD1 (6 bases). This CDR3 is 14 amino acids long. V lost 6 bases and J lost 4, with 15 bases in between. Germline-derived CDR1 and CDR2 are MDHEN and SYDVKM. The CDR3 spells CASRKGGDSTEAFF. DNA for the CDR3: TGTGCCAGCAGGAAGGGGGGAGATAGCACTGAAGCTTTCTTT.

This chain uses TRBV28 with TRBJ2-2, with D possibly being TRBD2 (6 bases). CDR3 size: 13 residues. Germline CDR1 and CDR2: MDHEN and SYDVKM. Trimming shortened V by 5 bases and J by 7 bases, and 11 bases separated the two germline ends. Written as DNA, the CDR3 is TGTGCCAGCAGTCGGGGGTTACGCGGGGAGCTGTTTTTT. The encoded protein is CASSRGLRGELFF.

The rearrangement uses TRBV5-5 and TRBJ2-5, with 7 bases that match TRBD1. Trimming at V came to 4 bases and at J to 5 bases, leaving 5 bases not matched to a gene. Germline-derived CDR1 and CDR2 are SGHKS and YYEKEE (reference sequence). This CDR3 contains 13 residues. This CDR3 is CASSRQGRETQYF. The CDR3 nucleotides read TGTGCCAGCAGCCGACAGGGTAGGGAGACCCAGTACTTC.